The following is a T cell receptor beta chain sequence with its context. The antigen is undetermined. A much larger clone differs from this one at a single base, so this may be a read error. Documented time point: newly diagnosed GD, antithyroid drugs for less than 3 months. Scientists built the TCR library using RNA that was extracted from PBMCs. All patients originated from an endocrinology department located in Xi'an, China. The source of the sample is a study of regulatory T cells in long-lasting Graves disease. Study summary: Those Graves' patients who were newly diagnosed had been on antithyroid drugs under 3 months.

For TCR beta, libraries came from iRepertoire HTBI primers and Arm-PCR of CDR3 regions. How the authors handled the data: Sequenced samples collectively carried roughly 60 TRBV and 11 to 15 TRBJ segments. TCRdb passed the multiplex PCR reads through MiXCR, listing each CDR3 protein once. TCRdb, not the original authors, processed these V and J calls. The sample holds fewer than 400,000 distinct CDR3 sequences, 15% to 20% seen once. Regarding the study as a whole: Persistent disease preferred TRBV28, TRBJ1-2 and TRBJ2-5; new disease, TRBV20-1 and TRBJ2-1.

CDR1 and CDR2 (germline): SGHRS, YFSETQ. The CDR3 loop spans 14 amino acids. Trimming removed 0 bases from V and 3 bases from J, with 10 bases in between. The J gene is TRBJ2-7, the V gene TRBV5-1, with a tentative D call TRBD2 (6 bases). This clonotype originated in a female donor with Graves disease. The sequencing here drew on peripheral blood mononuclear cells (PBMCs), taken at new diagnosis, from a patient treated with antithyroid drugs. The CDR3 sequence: CASSLALGGYEQYF. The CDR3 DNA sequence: TGCGCCAGCAGCTTGGCCCTCGGGGGCTACGAGCAGTACTTC.